This T cell receptor (beta chain) appears in the sequencing data of a study of post-analysis software for immune sequencing data. Findings and caveats of the study: The study found TRBV5-6, TRBV5-1 and TRBV20-1 among five TRBV segments more frequent in patients than controls. The study found significantly lower normalized Chao1 diversity in multiple sclerosis patients than in controls. Batch-matched samples strongly co-clustered by F measure.

CDR1 and CDR2 (germline): SEHNR, FQNEAQ (reference sequence). V lost 5 bases and J lost 5; bases outside the gene matches: 7. There are 15 residues in the CDR3. Included in the TCR beta cDNA libraries were unique molecular identifiers. When about 1 to 11 million T cells were used, they gave roughly 490,000 cDNA molecules. Via MiXCR, TCRdb re-called the PCR reads, giving one row per CDR3 protein. Counted here are roughly 600,000 distinct CDR3 sequences, about 40% occurring once; the ten biggest clones make up around 1.7%. This clonotype has just a few counts. Its antigen is unknown. The J gene is TRBJ1-5, the V gene TRBV7-9, with 9 bases aligning to TRBD1. This clonotype originated in a girl aged 10-17 years with multiple sclerosis. Sample: blood. CDR3 region: CASSTDRGAYQPQHF. CDR3 nucleotides: TGTGCCAGCAGCACCGACAGGGGGGCCTATCAGCCCCAGCATTTT.